This T cell receptor beta chain emerged from a study of blood T cells in healthy people across ages. General study results and limits: TCR beta diversity was tightly associated with the proportion of naive T cells. Total diversity from one million sequenced T cells was likely underestimated.

Next came a second PCR, run for roughly 6 to 11 cycles, which used a sample-barcoded 5' primer along with a J-beta primer mix. TCRdb called the 5' RACE reads again in MiXCR, with one record for every CDR3 protein. The data hold hundreds of thousands of distinct CDR3 sequences, with about 30% observed a single time. Each of the donors had roughly 9.1 milliliters of peripheral blood drawn into EDTA-treated Vacutainer tubes. There are many counts of this clonotype. The target antigen is unknown. This CDR3 is 14 amino acids long. The germline gives CDR1 MDHEN, CDR2 SYDVKM. V was shortened by 6 bases and J by 6 bases, with 15 bases between the two germline ends.

This receptor was identified in a woman at least 80 years old in good health. Material for sequencing was blood. The rearrangement joins TRBV28 to TRBJ2-1; possibly TRBD2 for D (6 bases). The CDR3 is CASSPMGSGNEQFF. The CDR3 coding sequence is TGTGCCAGCAGCCCCATGGGTAGCGGCAATGAGCAGTTCTTC.